Below are 17 T cell receptor beta chains sequenced from a single sample in a study of lymphopenia after photon versus proton radiotherapy. Profiling relied on immunoSEQ multiplex PCR, and the TCRdb table lists in-frame clones only, not all of them. Among around 64,000 clones listed, roughly 87% were seen once. The material was peripheral blood, obtained from a patient treated with proton-based radiotherapy. The source is a man older than 75 with esophageal cancer.

The gene calls are TRBV29-1 and TRBJ2-5; 10 bases are a match to TRBD1. V trimming: 5 bases; J trimming: 3 bases; junction bases outside the gene matches: 3. CDR1 and CDR2 from the germline V gene are SQVTM and ANQGSEA. There are 13 residues in the CDR3. CDR3 nucleotides: TGCAGCGTTCCCGGGACAGGGGAAGAGACCCAGTACTTC. It specifies CSVPGTGEETQYF.

The genes are TRBV5-8 and TRBJ2-3; D may be TRBD1 (5 bases). The V and J ends lost 5 bases and 2 bases respectively, with 12 bases between them. In germline, CDR1 is SGHTS, CDR2 YDEGEE. This CDR3 has 14 residues. The CDR3 DNA sequence: TGTGCCAGCAGGGGTAGGGGTTACACAGATACGCAGTATTTT. This sequence encodes CASRGRGYTDTQYF.

The chain uses TRBV6-5 and TRBJ2-1; D might be TRBD1 (6 bases). Trimming pared 5 bases from V and 2 bases from J, leaving 13 bases between. CDR1 MNHEY and CDR2 SVGAGI come from the germline V gene. The CDR3 consists of 15 residues. CDR3 sequence: CASSTYRVPYNEQFF. CDR3 bases: TGTGCCAGCAGTACTTACAGGGTCCCCTACAATGAGCAGTTCTTC.

The chain has TRBV10-1 and TRBJ2-1, with TRBD1 as a possible D gene (5 bases). V shed 3 bases and J shed 8 bases, with 8 bases lying between them. Germline CDR1 is WNHNN and CDR2 is SYGVQD (reference sequence). This CDR3 has 12 amino acids. The CDR3 sequence: CASSDPGYEQFF. In nucleotides, the CDR3 is TGCGCCAGCAGTGATCCAGGGTATGAGCAGTTCTTC.

This sequence joins TRBV5-1 and TRBJ2-3; 8 nucleotides agree with TRBD1. With V trimmed by 5 bases and J by 4 bases, 6 bases remained unmatched. The germline CDR1 and CDR2 sequences are SGHRS and YFSETQ. This CDR3 region has 14 residues. In DNA, the CDR3 is TGCGCCAGCAGTCAAGGGACAGGACCAGATACGCAGTATTTT. Amino acid sequence: CASSQGTGPDTQYF.

This clone was detected only a few times. The chain has TRBV5-1 and TRBJ2-2; D is undetermined. The V end was cut by 3 bases, the J end by 4 bases, with 16 bases between. The CDR3 runs 16 residues. CDR1 and CDR2 (germline): SGHRS, YFSETQ. The CDR3 spells CASSSALTLGTGELFF. In DNA form, the CDR3 reads TGCGCCAGCAGCTCGGCCTTAACCCTGGGCACCGGGGAGCTGTTTTTT.

The chain links TRBV28 to TRBJ2-2; D is undetermined. Germline V gene data show CDR1 as MDHEN and CDR2 as SYDVKM. CDR3 length: 14 residues. Trimming took off 3 bases at V and 6 bases at J, with 11 bases between the two ends. CDR3 nucleotide sequence: TGTGCCAGCAGTTTTAACACCCCCCCCGGGGAGCTGTTTTTT. Translating gives CASSFNTPPGELFF. Based on the CDR3 plus reference TRBV28 and TRBJ2-2, the full variable domain is DVKVTQSSRYLVKRTGEKVFLECVQDMDHENMFWYRQDPGLGLRLIYFSYDVKMKEKGDIPEGYSVSREKKERFSLILESASTNQTSMYLCASSFNTPPGELFFGEGSRLTVL.

V usage is TRBV14 and J usage is TRBJ2-5, with a possible D match to TRBD1 (5 bases). The CDR3 has 17 residues. V was clipped by 1 base and J by 2 bases, with 17 bases between them. Per the germline V gene, CDR1 is SGHDN and CDR2 is FVKESK. CDR3 nucleotides: TGTGCCAGCAGCCAAGCACCCCCGACCAGGGCACAAGAGACCCAGTACTTC. This gives the protein CASSQAPPTRAQETQYF.

This clone was counted between two and nine times. The chain has TRBV2 and TRBJ1-5, with D perhaps TRBD1 (5 bases). This CDR3 comprises 13 residues. The germline V and J ends were trimmed by 6 bases and 2 bases, with 8 bases remaining between them. Germline CDR1 and CDR2: SNHLY and FYNNEI. The chain's CDR3 is CASRLTGNQPQHF. The CDR3 coding sequence is TGTGCCAGCAGGTTGACAGGCAATCAGCCCCAGCATTTT.

The chain is built from TRBV25-1 and TRBJ2-7; 11 positions agree with TRBD1. The CDR3 spans 12 residues. J gave up 5 bases and V 8 bases, and 2 bases lay outside the gene matches. CDR1 is MGHDK and CDR2 is SYGVNS in the germline V gene. The CDR3 DNA follows: TGTGCCAGCGGGGACAGGGGGGACGAGCAGTACTTC. Translation: CASGDRGDEQYF.

The chain recombines TRBV11-2 with TRBJ2-5; D is perhaps TRBD1 (6 bases). Germline CDR1 SGHAT, CDR2 FQNNGV. V dropped 6 bases and J dropped 5 bases, with 19 bases sitting between them. The CDR3 totals 15 residues. CDR3 amino acids: CASRRIRQAGETQYF. The CDR3 DNA sequence: TGTGCCAGCAGACGTATAAGACAGGCTGGGGAGACCCAGTACTTC.

The rearrangement joins TRBV7-9 to TRBJ1-2; D gene uncertain. The CDR3 spans 14 residues. Between the trimmed V and J ends, which lost 1 base and 7 bases, there was a span of 13 bases. Germline V CDR1 and CDR2: SEHNR, FQNEAQ (reference sequence). In DNA, the CDR3 is TGTGCCAGCAGCTTAGTTGGAATATTTGCTGGCTACACCTTC. Translation: CASSLVGIFAGYTF. Supplemented by reference TRBV7-9 and TRBJ1-2, the full variable domain reads DTGVSQNPRHKITKRGQNVTFRCDPISEHNRLYWYRQTLGQGPEFLTYFQNEAQLEKSRLLSDRFSAERPKGSFSTLEIQRTEQGDSAMYLCASSLVGIFAGYTFGSGTRLTVV.

The genes are TRBV7-9 and TRBJ2-3; no reliable D call. The CDR3 covers 12 residues. V was cut by 5 bases and J by 2 bases, with 5 bases left in between. CDR1 SEHNR and CDR2 FQNEAQ come from the germline V gene (reference sequence). CDR3 region: CASSRDTDTQYF. The CDR3 DNA reads TGTGCCAGCAGCCGAGACACAGATACGCAGTATTTT. The whole variable domain, filled in from reference TRBV7-9 and TRBJ2-3, reads DTGVSQNPRHKITKRGQNVTFRCDPISEHNRLYWYRQTLGQGPEFLTYFQNEAQLEKSRLLSDRFSAERPKGSFSTLEIQRTEQGDSAMYLCASSRDTDTQYFGPGTRLTVL.

V gene TRBV18 combines with J gene TRBJ1-2; possibly TRBD1 for D (5 bases). The CDR3 length is 14 residues. V was cut by 1 base and J by 0 bases, with 6 bases left in between. Germline values: CDR1 KGHSH, CDR2 LQKENI. CDR3 nucleotides: TGTGCCAGCTCACCACAGGGGACTAACTATGGCTACACCTTC. Residues: CASSPQGTNYGYTF.

The J gene is TRBJ1-5, the V gene TRBV7-8, with no clear D. Trimming shortened V by 1 base and J by 1 base, and 2 bases separated the two germline ends. Germline CDR1 SGHVS, CDR2 FQNEAQ. The CDR3 contains 13 residues. The CDR3 loop is CASSLVSNQPQHF. In nucleotides, the CDR3 is TGTGCCAGCAGCTTAGTCAGCAATCAGCCCCAGCATTTT. Complete variable domain (other parts from reference TRBV7-8 and TRBJ1-5): GAGVSQSPRYKVAKRGQDVALRCDPISGHVSLFWYQQALGQGPEFLTYFQNEAQLDKSGLPSDRFFAERPEGSVSTLKIQRTQQEDSAVYLCASSLVSNQPQHFGDGTRLSIL.

The rearrangement links TRBV5-5 to TRBJ1-2; the match to TRBD1 covers 10 bases. J was trimmed by 1 base and V by 4 bases; bases with no gene match: 4. The CDR3 runs to 15 residues. CDR1 and CDR2 from the germline V gene are SGHKS and YYEKEE (reference sequence). The CDR3 nucleotides read TGTGCCAGCAGCCAAGACAGGGGGCTTAACTATGGCTACACCTTC. This translates into CASSQDRGLNYGYTF.

V and J are TRBV4-3 and TRBJ1-3, with unresolved D. Trimming left V 0 bases short and J 2 bases short, with 8 bases between. Germline lookup yields CDR1 LGHNA and CDR2 YSLEER. The CDR3 covers 15 residues. The CDR3 loop reads CASSQDEGPGNTIYF. Here the CDR3 DNA reads TGCGCCAGCAGCCAAGATGAGGGTCCTGGAAACACCATATATTTT.